The rows below give T cell receptor beta chains drawn from one sample of a study of T cell responses to AZD1222 COVID-19 vaccine. The assay was immunoSEQ multiplex PCR, and TCRdb's table has in-frame clones only and misses some. The sample includes over 130,000 clones, about 91% seen only once; the top ten take about 4.8%. Sample: peripheral blood, taken on day 0 of AZD1222 vaccination. These receptor sequences come from an adult in good health. Each CDR3 is given with its conserved first and last residue. The D gene is left open where the match is weak. Some rows have no size entry. The others give once, few or many, or a class for an expanded clone.

TRBJ2-3	TRBV6-4	few	.	TGTGCCAGCAGTGTATCCGCCGACAGCACAGATACGCAGTATTTT	CASSVSADSTDTQYF
TRBJ1-2	TRBV10-3	.	.	TGTGCCATCAGTGAGTCGCAGGCTTATGGCTACACCTTC	CAISESQAYGYTF
TRBJ2-4	TRBV30	.	TRBD1	TGTGCCTGGAGCCCGGGACAGGGGAAAAACATTCAGTACTTC	CAWSPGQGKNIQYF
TRBJ1-1	TRBV10-3	few	TRBD1	TGTGCCATCAGTGTCAAACCGGGACAGATGAACACTGAAGCTTTCTTT	CAISVKPGQMNTEAFF
TRBJ1-2	TRBV11-2	.	.	TGTGCCAGCAGCCCCGGGAGGGCTTATGGCTACACCTTC	CASSPGRAYGYTF
TRBJ2-2	TRBV9	.	.	TGTGCCAGCAGCGTTATGGCGTGGGGGGAGCTGTTTTTT	CASSVMAWGELFF
TRBJ2-7	TRBV7-6	.	.	TGTGCCAGCAGCTTGGCAATGGCCGGCTACTACGAGCAGTACTTC	CASSLAMAGYYEQYF
TRBJ1-1	TRBV5-4	.	.	TGTGCCAGCAGTTCTTTTACGGGCCGGCCGAACACTGAAGCTTTCTTT	CASSSFTGRPNTEAFF
TRBJ2-7	TRBV29-1	once	.	TGCAGCGTTGGGGATGGGGATCCTTACGAGCAGTACTTC	CSVGDGDPYEQYF
TRBJ2-5	TRBV7-8	once	TRBD2	TGTGCCAGCAGCCCTTGGGGGGGGATGGAGACCCAGTACTTC	CASSPWGGMETQYF
TRBJ2-6	TRBV19	few	.	TGTGCCAGTATTGGGCCCTCTGGGGCCAACGTCCTGACTTTC	CASIGPSGANVLTF
TRBJ2-6	TRBV6-5	.	.	TGTGCCAGCAGCTTAGGGGATGGGGCCAACGTCCTGACTTTC	CASSLGDGANVLTF
TRBJ2-1	TRBV28	.	.	TGTGCCAGCAGTTTTTCCCCGAAAGACAATGAGCAGTTCTTC	CASSFSPKDNEQFF
TRBJ2-7	TRBV11-2	.	.	TGTGCCAGCAGCTTAGGTACAGCCTACGAGCAGTACTTC	CASSLGTAYEQYF
TRBJ1-5	TRBV2	.	.	TGTGCCAGCAGTGGTCAAGGGGAAAGCAATCAGCCCCAGCATTTT	CASSGQGESNQPQHF
TRBJ2-1	TRBV2	.	.	TGTGCCAGCAAGAAGGAGGTAGTTGGTGAGCAGTTCTTC	CASKKEVVGEQFF
TRBJ2-7	TRBV5-1	.	TRBD1	TGCGCCAGCAGCCAACCCAGGGGGCTTAAGTACGAGCAGTACTTC	CASSQPRGLKYEQYF
TRBJ1-1	TRBV7-9	.	TRBD1	TGTGCCAGCAGCCCCCAGGGACAGGTGAACACTGAAGCTTTCTTT	CASSPQGQVNTEAFF
TRBJ2-5	TRBV14	few	.	TGTGCCAGCAGCCAAGAAGAAAATGAGGCAGGAGGAGAGACCCAGTACTTC	CASSQEENEAGGETQYF
TRBJ1-1	TRBV19	.	.	TGTGCCAGTAGTTGGTATTTTACTGAAGCTTTCTTT	CASSWYFTEAFF
TRBJ2-7	TRBV5-7	.	.	TGTGCCAGCAGCTTCAGGGCTCCAGATACCTACGATGCCGAGCAGTACTTC	CASSFRAPDTYDAEQYF
TRBJ2-3	TRBV5-6	.	.	TGTGCCAGCAGCTTAGCCTTGGCAGGTGGGGGTACAGATACGCAGTATTTT	CASSLALAGGGTDTQYF
TRBJ1-4	TRBV4-1	once	.	TGCGCCAGCAGCCATCAAACACAGGGATTCGGGGAAAAACTGTTTTTT	CASSHQTQGFGEKLFF
TRBJ2-7	TRBV7-9	.	TRBD1	TGTGCCAGCAGCTACTCCTGGGACAGGAGGGGCGAGCAGTACTTC	CASSYSWDRRGEQYF
TRBJ2-5	TRBV7-2	.	TRBD2	TGTGCCAGCAGCTTAGATTTTAGCGGGGGAGAGACCCAGTACTTC	CASSLDFSGGETQYF
TRBJ2-3	TRBV2	.	TRBD2	TGTGCCAGCAGTGTAGCGGGCCTTCGTAGCACAGATACGCAGTATTTT	CASSVAGLRSTDTQYF
TRBJ2-1	TRBV18	.	TRBD1	TGTGCCAGCTCACCACTCGCCGGGACAGAATTTAACAATGAGCAGTTCTTC	CASSPLAGTEFNNEQFF
TRBJ2-1	TRBV2	.	TRBD2	TGTGCCAGCACCGTGACTAGCGGGAGAAGCAATGAGCAGTTCTTC	CASTVTSGRSNEQFF
TRBJ2-1	TRBV10-1	.	.	TGCGCCAGCAGTAGCGGGCCCTCCTACAATGAGCAGTTCTTC	CASSSGPSYNEQFF
TRBJ1-1	TRBV29-1	.	.	TGCAGCGCTAGACATTCCCCGAATAAGAACACTGAAGCTTTCTTT	CSARHSPNKNTEAFF
TRBJ1-2	TRBV14	.	TRBD1	TGTGCCAGCAGCCTAATCGGGACAGAGGTTTGGGGCTACACCTTC	CASSLIGTEVWGYTF
TRBJ1-3	TRBV15	.	.	TGTGCCACCGCAGAGCCGAGCTCTGGAAACACCATATATTTT	CATAEPSSGNTIYF
TRBJ2-2	TRBV14	.	.	TGTGCCAGCAGCCAAGCGATGGGGTACGGCGACACCGGGGAGCTGTTTTTT	CASSQAMGYGDTGELFF
TRBJ2-7	TRBV5-6	.	.	TGTGCCAGCAGCTCGCCCCTGGGTGACTCCTACGAGCAGTACTTC	CASSSPLGDSYEQYF
TRBJ1-2	TRBV12-3/TRBV12-4	.	.	TGTGCCAGCAGTTTTGGCAGGAACTATGGCTACACCTTC	CASSFGRNYGYTF
TRBJ1-6	TRBV18	.	TRBD1	TGTGCCAGCTCCTACGACAGGGAGAGGAATTCACCCCTCCACTTT	CASSYDRERNSPLHF
TRBJ1-6	TRBV11-2	few	.	TGTGCCAGCAGCCCTTTTAATTCACCCCTCCACTTT	CASSPFNSPLHF
TRBJ1-5	TRBV5-6	.	.	TGTGCCAGCCCCCCGGGAGGAAGCAATCAGCCCCAGCATTTT	CASPPGGSNQPQHF
TRBJ1-2	TRBV6-5	.	.	TGTGCCAGCAGTTATTTCACAGCCGACAACTATGGCTACACCTTC	CASSYFTADNYGYTF
TRBJ2-3	TRBV18	.	.	TGTGCCAGCTCACCCGCTCGCACAGATACGCAGTATTTT	CASSPARTDTQYF